The 5 T cell receptor beta chains below were found in one sample sequenced in a study of shared T cell receptors in the human thymus. Only in-frame clones appear in the TCRdb table, and some are missing; sequencing was by immunoSEQ multiplex PCR. The sample holds under 850,000 clones, roughly 90% seen once. The sample was also linked to a second study, of human thymus T cells.

Sequencing was done on a sample of thymocytes. The receptors were sampled from a boy in the first two years of life with a congenital heart defect.

V usage is TRBV6-1 and J usage is TRBJ1-4, with 7 bases lining up with TRBD1. Germline lookup yields CDR1 MNHNS and CDR2 SASEGT. This CDR3 has 15 residues. With 1 base clipped from V and 4 bases from J, the junction kept 3 bases outside the gene matches. CDR3: CASSEGQGVNEKLFF. In nucleotides, the CDR3 is TGTGCCAGCAGTGAAGGACAGGGAGTTAATGAAAAACTGTTTTTT.

This chain joins TRBV6-1 and TRBJ1-5; TRBD1 agrees at 9 bases. Trimming cost V 3 bases and J 4 bases; bases outside gene matches: 7. The CDR3 covers 16 residues. Germline assignment: CDR1 MNHNS and CDR2 SASEGT. This CDR3 is CASSDRPGQGNQPQHF. CDR3 nucleotides: TGTGCCAGCAGTGATCGACCGGGACAGGGTAATCAGCCCCAGCATTTT.

V and J are TRBV19 and TRBJ2-2, with 10 bases fitting TRBD2. Per the germline V gene, CDR1 is LNHDA and CDR2 is SQIVND (reference sequence). V shed 3 bases and J 8 bases; nucleotides not matched to a gene: 15. CDR3 length: 18 amino acids. The CDR3: CASSMRSGRARSLGELFF. CDR3 bases: TGTGCCAGTAGTATGAGGAGCGGGAGGGCCAGGTCATTGGGGGAGCTGTTTTTT.

This clone was detected only once. The V and J genes are TRBV18 and TRBJ2-7, with TRBD2 as a possible D gene (5 bases). The V end lost 2 bases, the J end lost 0 bases, and 14 bases lay between the germline ends. This CDR3 region has 16 residues. Per germline, CDR1 KGHSH and CDR2 LQKENI. CDR3 sequence reads: CASSPGGRPASYEQYF. CDR3 bases: TGTGCCAGCTCACCAGGAGGACGACCCGCCTCCTACGAGCAGTACTTC.

This chain links TRBV19 with TRBJ2-2; D not resolved. Germline V lookup: CDR1 LNHDA, CDR2 SQIVND (reference sequence). CDR3 length: 14 residues. The V and J ends lost 7 bases and 3 bases respectively, with 12 bases between them. CDR3 bases: TGTGCCAGTACGCGGAATCGGGACACCGGGGAGCTGTTTTTT. Amino acids: CASTRNRDTGELFF.